The subject of this entry is one TCR beta chain. No antigen is known for it. This sample was included in a study of CD8+ T cells in alopecia areata. The wider study: Treated patients were given 5 to 10 mg oral tofacitinib twice daily.

In each case, RNA was isolated and then reverse transcribed into cDNA as the sequencing template. Generated by immunoSEQ multiplex PCR, the TCRdb table keeps only in-frame clones and is missing some. The sample yields hundreds of thousands of clones, 67% seen once. General observations from the study: Normal scalp had lower clonality than lesional scalp, with alopecia totalis/universalis lesions showing this most strongly. Although TCR sharing was seen in mice, sharing across patients was less clear, possibly for HLA-related reasons. Sequencing of scalp samples also captures resident alphabeta T cells of normal skin.

Source: CD4+ T cells sorted from blood, taken at week 0. This sequence was found in a human donor with alopecia areata.

DNA for the CDR3: TGTGCCAGCAGTGCGGGCGGGGGCAACACAGATACGCAGTATTTT. Translation: CASSAGGGNTDTQYF. The V call is TRBV25-1, the J call TRBJ2-3; maybe TRBD2 (7 bases). V was cut by 4 bases and J by 2 bases, with 13 bases left in between. This CDR3 region has 15 residues. Germline V CDR1 and CDR2: MGHDK, SYGVNS.